The 24 T cell receptor beta chains listed next were all sequenced from one sample in a study of Graves' ophthalmopathy and Graves' hyperthyroidism. Scientists amplified the TCR beta CDR3 regions from RNA transcripts. Investigators did first-round RT-PCR with HTBI primers, then second-round multiplex PCR. TCRdb itself ran the multiplex PCR reads through MiXCR, one entry per CDR3 protein. The data contain 200,000 to 250,000 distinct CDR3 sequences, 29% of them singletons. Sequenced: peripheral blood. These receptors were taken from a man aged 45 to 65 with Graves' ophthalmopathy.

This clonotype was counted many times. V gene TRBV18 combines with J gene TRBJ2-2; D gene uncertain. Germline V CDR1 and CDR2: KGHSH, LQKENI. V dropped 4 bases and J dropped 6 bases, with 9 bases sitting between them. CDR3 length equals 13 residues. The CDR3 region is CASSRPPSGELFF. As DNA, the CDR3 is TGTGCCAGCTCACGACCCCCGTCCGGGGAGCTGTTTTTT.

This clonotype came up many times. The chain uses TRBV11-3 and TRBJ2-2; 7 nucleotides line up with TRBD2. CDR1 is SGHNT and CDR2 is YENEEA in the germline V gene. The CDR3 loop spans 16 amino acids. V gave up 5 bases and J gave up 3 bases; unmatched junction bases: 9. The CDR3 here is CASSPEGTTYTGELFF. CDR3 DNA: TGTGCCAGCAGCCCAGAAGGGACTACATACACCGGGGAGCTGTTTTTT.

This clonotype came up many times. The chain carries TRBV3-1 and TRBJ2-4, with 8 bases that match TRBD2. In germline, CDR1 is LGHDT, CDR2 YNNKEL (reference sequence). V shed 2 bases, J shed 6 bases, and the junction held 6 bases outside the gene matches. This CDR3 comprises 15 residues. CDR3 DNA: TGTGCCAGCAGCCAACGGACTAGCTCGGGAAACATTCAGTACTTC. It translates to CASSQRTSSGNIQYF.

This clonotype was detected ten times or more. This chain links TRBV20-1 with TRBJ2-2; 9 positions match TRBD1. J gave up 4 bases and V 0 bases, and 6 bases lay outside the gene matches. In germline, CDR1 is DFQATT, CDR2 SNEGSKA (reference sequence). CDR3 length: 16 amino acids. The CDR3 DNA sequence: TGCAGTGCTAGAGACCCTGGACAGGGGACCACCGGGGAGCTGTTTTTT. Translation: CSARDPGQGTTGELFF.

This clonotype showed up many times. This rearrangement joins TRBV6-5 to TRBJ1-3; no reliable D call. The ends were cut back, 4 bases at V and 4 bases at J, with 17 bases in the middle. Looked up from germline, CDR1 is MNHEY and CDR2 is SVGAGI. CDR3 length: 16 amino acids. CDR3 coding DNA: TGTGCCAGCAGTTCGCACGCGCTCTCGGGCGGAAACACCATATATTTT. This gives the protein CASSSHALSGGNTIYF.

The chain has TRBV11-2 and TRBJ2-2; 8 bases are a match to TRBD2. This CDR3 has 16 residues. With 2 bases clipped from V and 7 bases from J, the junction kept 9 bases outside the gene matches. Germline V gene data show CDR1 as SGHAT and CDR2 as FQNNGV. The CDR3 DNA sequence: TGTGCCAGCAGCTTATACGTCGGGAGGGCAAACGGGGAGCTGTTTTTT. This translates into CASSLYVGRANGELFF.

J is TRBJ1-2 and V is TRBV12-3 or TRBV12-4, with a weak D call TRBD1 (5 bases). This CDR3 region has 15 residues. The ends were cut back, 1 base at V and 3 bases at J, with 12 bases in the middle. DNA for the CDR3: TGTGCCAGCAGTTTAGATTGGGGCTCTCACTATGGCTACACCTTC. It translates to CASSLDWGSHYGYTF.

This clonotype showed up many times. The chain uses TRBV7-6 and TRBJ2-7; the match to TRBD1 covers 8 bases. CDR3 length: 15 residues. V trimming: 5 bases; J trimming: 5 bases; junction bases outside the gene matches: 11. In germline, CDR1 is SGHVS, CDR2 FNYEAQ. The CDR3 reads CASSRWTGLLDEQYF. In DNA form, the CDR3 reads TGTGCCAGCAGCCGCTGGACAGGGTTGTTGGACGAGCAGTACTTC.

The chain links TRBV12-3 or TRBV12-4 to TRBJ2-2; 8 bases map to TRBD2. CDR3 size: 14 residues. Trimming cost V 10 bases and J 1 base; bases outside gene matches: 5. This CDR3 is CATKRELNTGELFF. The DNA of the CDR3 is TGTGCCACCAAGCGGGAGTTGAACACCGGGGAGCTGTTTTTT.

The chain links TRBV7-2 to TRBJ2-7; 10 positions agree with TRBD2. Germline CDR1 SGHTA, CDR2 FQGNSA. This CDR3 region has 14 residues. V shed 5 bases and J 5 bases; nucleotides not matched to a gene: 6. The CDR3 region has the DNA TGTGCCAGCAGCCAGAGCGGGAGGGCCCACGAGCAGTACTTC. Translated: CASSQSGRAHEQYF.

There are many counts of this clonotype. The chain combines TRBV20-1 with TRBJ2-7, with TRBD2 identical over 9 bases. The germline V gene has CDR1 DFQATT and CDR2 SNEGSKA (reference sequence). Trimming took 4 bases from V and 0 from J; bases not matched to a gene: 4. CDR3 length: 14 amino acids. This CDR3 reads CSAINSGSSYEQYF. The DNA of the CDR3 is TGCAGTGCTATAAATAGCGGGAGCTCCTACGAGCAGTACTTC.

This clonotype has ten or more counts. The rearrangement uses TRBV14 and TRBJ2-5; 12 positions match TRBD2. Unmatched junction bases numbered 12, after V lost 4 bases and J lost 3 bases. The CDR3 sequence is 18 residues long. CDR1 is SGHDN, CDR2 FVKESK, per germline. CDR3 nucleotide sequence: TGTGCCAGCAGCCTCGATTACGGACTAGCGGGAATAAAAGAGACCCAGTACTTC. Protein product: CASSLDYGLAGIKETQYF.

There are many counts of this clonotype. The chain joins TRBV19 to TRBJ1-3, with a weak D call TRBD1 (5 bases). The CDR3 runs 15 residues. Trimming took off 3 bases at V and 0 bases at J, with 9 bases between the two ends. The V gene's germline CDR1 is LNHDA and CDR2 SQIVND (reference sequence). The CDR3 loop is CASSIYRSSGNTIYF. In DNA, the CDR3 is TGTGCCAGTAGTATTTACAGGAGCTCTGGAAACACCATATATTTT. Drawing the rest from reference TRBV19 and TRBJ1-3, the complete variable domain is DGGITQSPKYLFRKEGQNVTLSCEQNLNHDAMYWYRQDPGQGLRLIYYSQIVNDFQKGDIAEGYSVSREKKESFPLTVTSAQKNPTAFYLCASSIYRSSGNTIYFGEGSWLTVV.

This clonotype was picked up many times. CDR3 nucleotides: TGTGCCAGCAAAGCGTCTTCGAACACCGGGGAGCTGTTTTTT. Its translation: CASKASSNTGELFF. The chain has TRBV7-6 and TRBJ2-2; D remains ambiguous. Trimming shortened V by 7 bases and J by 0 bases, and 9 bases separated the two germline ends. The CDR3 is 14 amino acids. Germline V lookup: CDR1 SGHVS, CDR2 FNYEAQ.

This clonotype was recorded at least ten times. The chain uses TRBV5-1 and TRBJ1-5; tentatively, D is TRBD1 (5 bases). Trimming took 2 bases from V and 4 from J, leaving 10 bases between them. The germline V gene encodes CDR1 SGHRS and CDR2 YFSETQ. There are 14 residues in the CDR3. In DNA, the CDR3 is TGCGCCAGCAGCTTCGGGGACCCTAATCAGCCCCAGCATTTT. Translated: CASSFGDPNQPQHF.

This clonotype showed up many times. The CDR3 region is CASSLSVGTQYF. The CDR3 region has the DNA TGTGCCAGCAGCCTCTCAGTTGGGACCCAGTACTTC. The gene calls are TRBV13 and TRBJ2-5; the D is unclear. CDR1 PRHDT and CDR2 FYEKMQ come from the germline V gene (reference sequence). The V end was cut by 5 bases, the J end by 7 bases, with 11 bases between. There are 12 residues in the CDR3.

The sample holds many counts of this clonotype. The chain combines TRBV30 with TRBJ1-6; 7 bases map to TRBD1. Germline loops: CDR1 GTSNPN, CDR2 SVGIG (reference sequence). The CDR3 contains 13 residues. Unmatched junction bases numbered 11, after V lost 4 bases and J lost 14 bases. CDR3 DNA: TGTGCCTGGACCCTGACAGGGACATTCTCCCTCCACTTT. As protein: CAWTLTGTFSLHF.

The chain is built from TRBV27 and TRBJ1-1; the D gene is possibly TRBD1 (5 bases). This CDR3 region has 14 residues. Per germline, CDR1 MNHEY and CDR2 SMNVEV (reference sequence). The V end lost 7 bases, the J end lost 6 bases, and 18 bases lay between the germline ends. In nucleotides, the CDR3 is TGTGCCAGCACCACTGGACATTATAGCTCTGAAGCTTTCTTT. Translation gives CASTTGHYSSEAFF.

CDR3 sequence: CASSADREGYEQYF. The CDR3 DNA reads TGTGCCAGCAGTGCCGACAGGGAGGGCTACGAGCAGTACTTC. This chain connects TRBV6-2 or TRBV6-3 to TRBJ2-7; perhaps D is TRBD1 or TRBD2 (7 bases each). Deletions cut 5 bases from V and 3 bases from J, with 14 bases between. The CDR3 covers 14 residues. Germline V gives CDR1 MNHEY, CDR2 SVGEGT.

This clonotype was recorded at least ten times. The rearrangement joins TRBV10-3 to TRBJ1-6; D gene ambiguous. Trimming stripped 6 bases from V and 7 bases from J, with 10 bases between. Germline values: CDR1 ENHRY, CDR2 SYGVKD. This CDR3 contains 13 residues. The CDR3 region is CAISGMGNSPLHF. CDR3 coding DNA: TGTGCCATCAGCGGGATGGGGAATTCACCCCTCCACTTT.

Comment on this clonotype: Compared with germline, one end of the junction differs, possibly owing to a read error. The V call is TRBV20-1, the J call TRBJ2-7, with a tentative D call TRBD2 (6 bases). In germline, CDR1 is DFQATT, CDR2 SNEGSKA (reference sequence). The CDR3 consists of 13 residues. For the CDR3, the DNA is TGCAGTGTACGCGGGGCGTCAGCCTATGAGCAGTACTTC. The encoded protein is CSVRGASAYEQYF.

This chain uses TRBV20-1 with TRBJ2-5, with 10 nucleotides matching TRBD2. There are 15 residues in the CDR3. V lost 2 bases and J lost 2; bases outside the gene matches: 5. In germline, CDR1 is DFQATT, CDR2 SNEGSKA (reference sequence). This CDR3 is CSARSPAGGQETQYF. The CDR3 nucleotides read TGCAGTGCTAGAAGTCCAGCGGGAGGGCAAGAGACCCAGTACTTC.

This clonotype occurred many times. This rearrangement joins TRBV29-1 to TRBJ2-5, with TRBD2 matching over 10 bases. The CDR3 has 12 amino acids. Germline CDR1 SQVTM, CDR2 ANQGSEA. With V trimmed by 7 bases and J by 5 bases, 4 bases remained unmatched. The CDR3 here is CSGQREGETQYF. CDR3 bases: TGCAGCGGCCAGCGGGAGGGCGAGACCCAGTACTTC. Complete variable domain (other parts from reference TRBV29-1 and TRBJ2-5): SAVISQKPSRDICQRGTSLTIQCQVDSQVTMMFWYRQQPGQSLTLIATANQGSEATYESGFVIDKFPISRPNLTFSTLTVSNMSPEDSSIYLCSGQREGETQYFGPGTRLLVL.

This rearrangement joins TRBV4-1 to TRBJ1-5, with 8 bases matching TRBD1. CDR1 MGHRA and CDR2 YSYEKL come from the germline V gene. CDR3 length: 15 residues. V lost 2 bases and J lost 6; bases outside the gene matches: 6. The CDR3 DNA reads TGCGCCAGCAGCCAATCGGACAGGGAAGCTCAGCCCCAGCATTTT. Protein sequence: CASSQSDREAQPQHF.